This is a list of T cell receptor beta chains from one sample in a study of cytomegalovirus exposure and HLA in healthy donors. Produced via immunoSEQ multiplex PCR; TCRdb's table is partial and in-frame only. Among more than 140,000 clones listed, 82% were seen once. Sample: PBMCs. The receptors were sampled from a young man in good health and CMV-seropositive. Each CDR3 is given with its conserved first and last residue. A D gene is named only where the DNA matches it firmly. Clone size is shown for a subset of rows, as once, few, many or a class of expanded clone.

CDR3aa: CASSYPGGELFF; CDR3nt: TGTGCCAGCAGCTACCCGGGGGGGGAGCTGTTTTTT; j_gene: TRBJ2-2; abundance: few; len: 12; v_gene: TRBV11-2; d_gene: -
CDR3aa: CASSPPTLVGEQYF; CDR3nt: TGTGCCAGCTCACCACCAACCCTAGTAGGCGAGCAGTACTTC; j_gene: TRBJ2-7; abundance: -; len: 14; v_gene: TRBV18; d_gene: -
CDR3aa: CASSGDREGRWNEQFF; CDR3nt: TGCGCCAGCAGTGGAGACCGGGAGGGCCGGTGGAATGAGCAGTTCTTC; j_gene: TRBJ2-1; abundance: -; len: 16; v_gene: TRBV10-1; d_gene: TRBD2
CDR3aa: CASSFRISGNTIYF; CDR3nt: TGTGCCAGCAGTTTTCGTATATCTGGAAACACCATATATTTT; j_gene: TRBJ1-3; abundance: -; len: 14; v_gene: TRBV28; d_gene: -
CDR3aa: CASSESISSGYTF; CDR3nt: TGTGCCAGCAGTGAAAGCATAAGCTCTGGCTACACCTTC; j_gene: TRBJ1-2; abundance: few; len: 13; v_gene: TRBV2; d_gene: -
CDR3aa: CASSIRALPPGQGNEQYF; CDR3nt: TGTGCCAGTAGTATCCGAGCACTTCCGCCGGGACAGGGTAACGAGCAGTACTTC; j_gene: TRBJ2-7; abundance: -; len: 18; v_gene: TRBV19; d_gene: TRBD1
CDR3aa: CASSLAGFDTQYF; CDR3nt: TGTGCCAGCAGCTTGGCCGGTTTCGATACGCAGTATTTT; j_gene: TRBJ2-3; abundance: few; len: 13; v_gene: TRBV5-6; d_gene: -
CDR3aa: CAISEGGSTSGRYEQYF; CDR3nt: TGTGCCATCAGTGAGGGAGGTAGTACTAGCGGGAGATACGAGCAGTACTTC; j_gene: TRBJ2-7; abundance: -; len: 17; v_gene: TRBV10-3; d_gene: TRBD2
CDR3aa: CASKMESYTEAFF; CDR3nt: TGTGCCAGTAAAATGGAGTCCTACACTGAAGCTTTCTTT; j_gene: TRBJ1-1; abundance: -; len: 13; v_gene: TRBV14; d_gene: -
CDR3aa: CASSLTPAGDYEQYF; CDR3nt: TGCGCCAGCAGCCTCACCCCAGCGGGAGACTACGAGCAGTACTTC; j_gene: TRBJ2-7; abundance: -; len: 15; v_gene: TRBV4-1; d_gene: TRBD2